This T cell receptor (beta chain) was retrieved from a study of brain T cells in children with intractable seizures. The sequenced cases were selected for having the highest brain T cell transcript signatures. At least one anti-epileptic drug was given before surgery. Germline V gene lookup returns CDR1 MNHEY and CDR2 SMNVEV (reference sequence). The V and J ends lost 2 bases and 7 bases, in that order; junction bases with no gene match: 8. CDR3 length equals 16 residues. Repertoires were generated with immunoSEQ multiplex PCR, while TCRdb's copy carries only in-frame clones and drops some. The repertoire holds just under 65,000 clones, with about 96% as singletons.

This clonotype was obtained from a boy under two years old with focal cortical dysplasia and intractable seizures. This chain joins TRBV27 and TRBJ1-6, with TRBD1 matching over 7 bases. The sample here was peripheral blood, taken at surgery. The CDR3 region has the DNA TGTGCCAGCAGTTTACACACAGGGGCTGGAAATTCACCCCTCCACTTT. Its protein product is CASSLHTGAGNSPLHF.